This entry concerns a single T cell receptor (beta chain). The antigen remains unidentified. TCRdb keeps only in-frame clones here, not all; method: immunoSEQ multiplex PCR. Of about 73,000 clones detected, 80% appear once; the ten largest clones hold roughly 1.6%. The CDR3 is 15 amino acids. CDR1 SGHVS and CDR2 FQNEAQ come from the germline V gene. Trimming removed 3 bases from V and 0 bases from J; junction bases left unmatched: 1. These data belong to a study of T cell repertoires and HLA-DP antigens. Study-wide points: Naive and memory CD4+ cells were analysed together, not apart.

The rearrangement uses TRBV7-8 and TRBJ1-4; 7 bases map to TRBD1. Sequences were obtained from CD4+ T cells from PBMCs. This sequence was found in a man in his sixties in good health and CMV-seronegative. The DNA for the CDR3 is TGTGCCAGCAGCTTCGACAGGGCAACTAATGAAAAACTGTTTTTT. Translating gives CASSFDRATNEKLFF.